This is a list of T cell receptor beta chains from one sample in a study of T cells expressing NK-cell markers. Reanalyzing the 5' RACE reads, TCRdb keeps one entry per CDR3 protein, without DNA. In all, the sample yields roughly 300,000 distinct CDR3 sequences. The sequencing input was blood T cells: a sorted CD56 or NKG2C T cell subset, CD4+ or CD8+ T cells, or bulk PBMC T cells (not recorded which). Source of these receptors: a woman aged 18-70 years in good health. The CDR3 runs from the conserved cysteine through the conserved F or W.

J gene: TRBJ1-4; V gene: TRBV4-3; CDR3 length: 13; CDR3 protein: CASSQESDEKLFF
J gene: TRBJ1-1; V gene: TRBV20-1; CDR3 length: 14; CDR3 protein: CSASRQGASTEAFF
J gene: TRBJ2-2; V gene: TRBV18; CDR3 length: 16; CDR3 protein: CASSPRGTTNTGELFF
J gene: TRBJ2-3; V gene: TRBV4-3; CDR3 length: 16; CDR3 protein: CASSRKGVMSTDTQYF
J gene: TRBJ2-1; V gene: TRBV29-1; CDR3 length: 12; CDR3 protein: CSVEPPGGEQFF
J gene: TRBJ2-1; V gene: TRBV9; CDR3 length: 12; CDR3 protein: CASSPRTDEQFF
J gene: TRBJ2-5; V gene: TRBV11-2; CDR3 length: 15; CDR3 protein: CASSWGTKVQETQYF
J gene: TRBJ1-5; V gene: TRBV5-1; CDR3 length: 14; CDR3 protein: CASSLEVGGQPQHF
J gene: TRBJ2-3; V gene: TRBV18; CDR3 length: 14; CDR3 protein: CASSPATVGDTQYF
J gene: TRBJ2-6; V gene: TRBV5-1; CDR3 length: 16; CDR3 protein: CASSWGQAPGANVLTF
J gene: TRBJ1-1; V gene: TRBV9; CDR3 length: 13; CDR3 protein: CASSPDQNTEAFF